This TCR beta chain is from a study of control samples from healthy donors and cancer patients (dated by TCRdb to about 2020). Libraries were constructed by the immunoSEQ multiplex PCR assay. TCRdb limited this immuneACCESS table to in-frame rearrangements with V and J called. A share of clones is missing; checked studies link under half to unresolved V genes, and the rest is unexplained. The sample profile shows 100,000 to 150,000 clones; around nine tenths of them were found once. Roughly an eighth of the sample is held by the ten biggest clonotypes. As concerns this clone: Its antigen remains undetermined. The record has no base qualities; no much larger clone is one base away.

For CDR1 and CDR2, the germline V gene (reference sequence) lists LNHDA and SQIVND. After removal of 1 base from V and 5 bases from J, the junction retains 5 bases not matched to a gene. Including the terminal cysteine and phenylalanine, the CDR3 comprises 16 residues. Just CDR3 DNA is preserved here, 48 bases in frame from base 1. Specimen: blood. The sequence came from a young man in good health. The V and J genes are TRBV19 and TRBJ2-2; 9 bases in the middle match TRBD2. Read as DNA, the sequence is TGTGCCAGTAGTATAGTCGGCGGGGGGGCAACCGGGGAGCTGTTTTTT. Translated, this is CASSIVGGGATGELFF.